This record looks at one TCR beta chain sequence and its context. These data are taken from a study of blood T cell repertoires in COVID-19. Background on the study: Italy, Spain and the United States were the sources of the convalescent and acute COVID-19 samples. The analysed material was cDNA or gDNA that came from T cells, B-cell-depleted T cells, or PBMCs.

Authors' data handling: Nucleated cell number was recorded as an estimate derived from reference gene primer amplification. Sequencing was performed with immunoSEQ multiplex PCR; in TCRdb, only in-frame clones are kept and a portion is missing. V, J and clone size are taken as reported in that table, and D and trimming were inferred from the DNA itself. The profile shows a few hundred thousand clones, roughly 80% of them singletons. Trimming removed 3 bases from V and 10 bases from J; junction bases left unmatched: 12. This CDR3 spans 15 amino acids. Germline V gives CDR1 LNHDA, CDR2 SQIVND (reference sequence).

The specimen sequenced was peripheral blood. The TCR sequence derives from a woman aged 18-29 years with acute or convalescent COVID-19. V usage is TRBV19 and J usage is TRBJ1-1, with 9 bases aligning to TRBD1. As DNA, the CDR3 is TGTGCCAGTAGTATGTCCCAAGGACAGGGGCGCCGAGCTTTCTTT. Translating gives CASSMSQGQGRRAFF.